This T cell receptor (beta chain) was sequenced in a study of blood T cells in healthy people across ages. Notes on the study in general: Naive and antigen-experienced cells could not be conclusively compared, given unsorted PBMCs.

V lost 4 bases and J 3 bases, leaving 10 bases between the germline ends. The CDR3 runs 14 residues. Germline V gives CDR1 MNHEY, CDR2 SVGEGT. In the case of this clonotype: No antigen is known for it.

PBMCs were isolated at a quantity of at least 7 million per sample. PCR was performed a second time for roughly 7 to 11 cycles using a sample-barcoded 5' primer and a J-beta primer mix. Through a template-switch adaptor with 12 random nucleotides, each cDNA molecule received a tag. From the 5' RACE reads, TCRdb called clonotypes with MiXCR, one entry per CDR3 protein. The table records 1.5 million to 1.8 million distinct CDR3 sequences, about 45% of them present only once. The chain combines TRBV6-2 or TRBV6-3 with TRBJ1-5; D is unclear. The sequence came from a woman under 30 in good health. Sequences were obtained from blood. CDR3 amino acids: CASSFGSINQPQHF. CDR3 coding DNA: TGTGCCAGCAGTTTCGGATCAATCAATCAGCCCCAGCATTTT.